These 10 T cell receptor beta chains came from one sample sequenced in a study of early T cells in non-severe SARS-CoV-2 infection. A single record per CDR3 protein comes from TCRdb applying MiXCR to the 5' RACE reads. The profile covers around 67,000 distinct CDR3 sequences, with about an eighth appearing a single time and over 0.95% taken by the ten largest. What was sequenced was whole blood. All receptors come from an adult who was a healthcare worker with PCR-confirmed SARS-CoV-2 infection or an uninfected control (not recorded which).

This clonotype was seen many times. This chain joins TRBV5-6 and TRBJ2-3, with D unresolved. The germline CDR1 and CDR2 sequences are SGHDT and YYEEEE. Trimming pared 1 base from V and 4 bases from J, leaving 10 bases between. The CDR3 has 14 residues. CDR3 loop: CASSLRKGSDTQYF. Here the CDR3 DNA reads TGTGCCAGCAGCTTGCGAAAAGGCTCAGATACGCAGTATTTT.

This chain joins TRBV12-3 or TRBV12-4 and TRBJ2-1; 7 positions agree with TRBD1. This CDR3 region has 16 residues. Trimming cost V 3 bases and J 6 bases; bases outside gene matches: 11. CDR3 bases: TGTGCCAGCAGTTTTCCCCGGACAGGAGTATTCAATGAGCAGTTCTTC. As protein: CASSFPRTGVFNEQFF.

This clonotype has at least ten counts. The J gene is TRBJ2-6, the V gene TRBV5-1; D perhaps matches TRBD1 (5 bases). CDR1 SGHRS and CDR2 YFSETQ come from the germline V gene. With 4 bases removed from V and 0 bases from J, the gap between germline ends came to 20 bases. The CDR3 has 19 amino acids. The CDR3 DNA follows: TGCGCCAGCAGCCCCCGCTCGCAGGGCGGTCCCTCTGGGGCCAACGTCCTGACTTTC. Its protein is CASSPRSQGGPSGANVLTF.

In its sample, this clonotype was seen many times. CDR3 sequence (DNA): TGTGCCAGCAGTTCACGGGGGAAGCAGGAGACCCAGTACTTC. The encoded protein is CASSSRGKQETQYF. The V call is TRBV12-3 or TRBV12-4, the J call TRBJ2-5; perhaps TRBD2 as D (6 bases). V lost 4 bases and J 5 bases, leaving 14 bases between the germline ends. The CDR3 length is 14 residues.

In its sample, this clonotype was seen many times. The rearrangement uses TRBV5-6 and TRBJ2-7; tentative D call: TRBD2 (6 bases). Germline CDR1 reads SGHDT; CDR2 reads YYEEEE. V lost 4 bases and J 0 bases, leaving 8 bases between the germline ends. This CDR3 is built from 13 residues. DNA for the CDR3: TGTGCCAGCAGCCAGACTAGCTCCTACGAGCAGTACTTC. It specifies CASSQTSSYEQYF.

The chain joins TRBV24-1 to TRBJ1-1, with D tentatively TRBD1 (5 bases). Trimming cost V 9 bases and J 5 bases, with 15 bases left between them. The CDR3 loop spans 13 amino acids. Germline assignment: CDR1 KGHDR and CDR2 SFDVKD. CDR3 residues: CATSPDSLTEAFF. The CDR3 DNA follows: TGTGCCACCTCCCCTGACAGTCTTACTGAAGCTTTCTTT.

This clonotype has at least ten counts. The V call is TRBV20-1, the J call TRBJ2-3; 9 bases line up with TRBD2. This CDR3 is built from 14 residues. Germline lookup yields CDR1 DFQATT and CDR2 SNEGSKA (reference sequence). The V gene end was trimmed by 0 bases and the J gene end by 3 bases; junction bases not matched to a gene: 1. CDR3 nucleotide sequence: TGCAGTGCTAGAGAAAGCGGGAGGACAGATACGCAGTATTTT. Encoded protein: CSARESGRTDTQYF.

This clonotype showed up many times. This chain joins TRBV5-1 and TRBJ2-3, with D possibly matching TRBD2 (6 bases). Germline V lookup: CDR1 SGHRS, CDR2 YFSETQ. Deletions cut 4 bases from V and 3 bases from J, with 21 bases between. CDR3 length: 17 amino acids. In nucleotides, the CDR3 is TGCGCCAGCAGCCCTGACCCCCTCGGGAGATTGACAGATACGCAGTATTTT. This codes for CASSPDPLGRLTDTQYF.

A few counts support this clonotype. This sequence joins TRBV2 and TRBJ2-6; D is ambiguous. This CDR3 has 15 amino acids. V gave up 3 bases and J gave up 0 bases, with 6 bases separating them. Germline assignment: CDR1 SNHLY and CDR2 FYNNEI. The CDR3 DNA follows: TGTGCCAGCAGTGATCTTCTCTCTGGGGCCAACGTCCTGACTTTC. This encodes CASSDLLSGANVLTF. Drawing the rest from reference TRBV2 and TRBJ2-6, the complete variable domain is EPEVTQTPSHQVTQMGQEVILRCVPISNHLYFYWYRQILGQKVEFLVSFYNNEISEKSEIFDDQFSVERPDGSNFTLKIRSTKLEDSAMYFCASSDLLSGANVLTFGAGSRLTVL.

This clonotype has at least ten counts. In DNA form, the CDR3 reads TGTGCCAGTAGTATAGTACACGCGGCGGGAAATGAGCAGTTCTTC. Translation gives CASSIVHAAGNEQFF. The chain uses TRBV19 and TRBJ2-1, with a tentative D call TRBD2 (6 bases). CDR1 LNHDA and CDR2 SQIVND come from the germline V gene (reference sequence). There are 15 residues in the CDR3. Trimming left V 1 base short and J 7 bases short, with 14 bases between.